This T cell receptor (beta chain) comes out of a study of control samples from healthy donors and cancer patients. Here immunoSEQ multiplex PCR was the method, and the copy in TCRdb shows in-frame clones only, minus some. The top ten hold roughly 2% of the sample, which has fewer than 100,000 clones, 82% seen once. The ends were cut back, 8 bases at V and 7 bases at J, with 18 bases in the middle. The CDR3 spans 15 residues. The germline CDR1 and CDR2 sequences are MDHEN and SYDVKM. The chain has TRBV28 and TRBJ1-6; D possibly corresponds to TRBD1 (6 bases). The sequenced sample was blood. This TCR derives from a man aged 55 to 70 in good health. The CDR3 nucleotides read TGTGCCAGCTGGGGTGACCGGACAGCAAATTCACCCCTCCACTTT. It specifies CASWGDRTANSPLHF.